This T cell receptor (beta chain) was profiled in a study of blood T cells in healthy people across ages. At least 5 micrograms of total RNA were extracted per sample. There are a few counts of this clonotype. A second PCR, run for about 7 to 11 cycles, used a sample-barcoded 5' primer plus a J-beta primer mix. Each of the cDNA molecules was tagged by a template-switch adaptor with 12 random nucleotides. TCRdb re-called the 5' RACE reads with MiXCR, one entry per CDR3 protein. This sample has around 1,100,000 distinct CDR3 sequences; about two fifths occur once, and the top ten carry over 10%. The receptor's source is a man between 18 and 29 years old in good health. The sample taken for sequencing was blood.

DNA of the CDR3: TGTGCCAGCATCTTGGGAAAGACGAATGAGCAGTTCTTC. It encodes CASILGKTNEQFF. This chain joins TRBV11-2 and TRBJ2-1; no clear D gene. Germline values: CDR1 SGHAT, CDR2 FQNNGV. CDR3 length: 13 amino acids. V gave up 7 bases and J gave up 7 bases, with 14 bases separating them. Filled out from reference TRBV11-2 and TRBJ2-1, the complete variable domain reads EAGVAQSPRYKIIEKRQSVAFWCNPISGHATLYWYQQILGQGPKLLIQFQNNGVVDDSQLPKDRFSAERLKGVDSTLKIQPAKLEDSAVYLCASILGKTNEQFFGPGTRLTVL.